The present entry profiles one TCR beta chain with its context. Antigen: not known. The 5'RACE method, run with constant-segment primers, produced TCR alpha and TCR beta cDNA libraries (carrying sample barcodes and UMIs). MiXCR, run by TCRdb on the 5' RACE reads, gives a single entry per CDR3 protein. Of approximately 340,000 distinct CDR3 sequences in the sample, 10% to 15% were seen once. Germline V lookup: CDR1 SGHTA, CDR2 FQGNSA. J lost 6 bases, V lost 2 bases, and 9 bases had no gene match. There are 16 residues in the CDR3. The entry originates in a study of T-cell memory formation after mild COVID-19. Study details: TCR clusters mostly belonged to single donors.

Study-level findings and limits: CD4+ bias marked clones expanding day 15 to 37, unlike balanced contracting clones.

The clonotype comes from a man between 18 and 35 years old who had mild COVID-19 (a few samples of this study predate the infection). Cell type and time point are not known. Sequencing was done on a sample of PBMCs or a T cell subset sorted from them (not recorded which). The chain uses TRBV7-2 and TRBJ2-1; 8 bases match TRBD2. CDR3 amino acids: CASSLRSSGALNEQFF. Written as DNA, the CDR3 is TGTGCCAGCAGCTTAAGGAGTAGCGGGGCCCTCAATGAGCAGTTCTTC.